Included here is one T cell receptor beta chain sequence, with context. Antigen specificity is unknown. There are 16 residues in the CDR3. The V segment lost 2 bases and the J segment 1 base; nucleotides outside the gene matches: 1. In germline, CDR1 is MNHNS, CDR2 SASEGT. The sample is drawn from a study of cytomegalovirus exposure and HLA in healthy donors. Study in general: Unique TCRs numbering some 80 million, obtained from HLA-typed donors, made up an early data release. Findings of the study overall: Differences between HLA loci emerged in a later analysis of TCR association rates, with DRB1 most and HLA-C fewest. Fewer N-insertions (relative to the approximately 670-donor mean) were reportedly seen in an Asian-associated ancestry cluster in a later analysis.

Primers for the PCR totalled 60 Vbeta and 13 Jbeta. Repertoires were generated with immunoSEQ multiplex PCR, while TCRdb's copy carries only in-frame clones and drops some. The sample records a few hundred thousand clones, nearly 95% being singletons. Source material: PBMCs. The chain employs TRBV6-1 and TRBJ2-5; 13 bases align to TRBD2. The origin of this receptor is a girl aged 2-15 years in good health and CMV-seronegative. Written as DNA, the CDR3 is TGTGCCAGCAGTGAACGGACTAGCGGGGGCCAAGAGACCCAGTACTTC. It is translated as CASSERTSGGQETQYF.